This record concerns one TCR beta chain sequence. The target antigen is unknown. CDR1 is SGHTA, CDR2 FQGNSA, per germline. The CDR3 totals 15 residues. The ends were cut back, 1 base at V and 3 bases at J, with 13 bases in the middle. PCR employed 60 Vbeta and 13 Jbeta primers. TCRdb keeps only in-frame clones here, not all; method: immunoSEQ multiplex PCR. The repertoire holds 90,000 to 150,000 clones, approximately 75% seen once, with approximately 2% in the top ten. This sample was taken from a study of cytomegalovirus exposure and HLA in healthy donors. Study observations and caveats: Most CMV-associated TCR beta chains appeared HLA-restricted in a later analysis.

The source of this sequence is a man in his forties in good health and CMV-seronegative. V usage is TRBV7-2 and J usage is TRBJ2-7; D is undetermined. Sequencing was performed on PBMCs. CDR3 in DNA: TGTGCCAGCAGCTTAGATTACAGCCTTTACTACGAGCAGTACTTC. This encodes CASSLDYSLYYEQYF.